Below are 22 T cell receptor beta chains sequenced from a single sample in a study of T-cell memory formation after mild COVID-19. Using its own MiXCR run on the 5' RACE reads, TCRdb lists one record per CDR3 protein. The profile shows around 390,000 distinct CDR3 sequences, approximately 15% of them singletons. The specimen was PBMCs or a T cell subset sorted from them (not recorded which). These receptors all come from a man younger than 35 who had mild COVID-19 (a few samples of this study predate the infection). Cell type and time point are not known.

The chain recombines TRBV12-3 or TRBV12-4 with TRBJ2-6, with D uncertain. V was clipped by 4 bases and J by 3 bases, with 7 bases between them. The CDR3 contains 14 residues. CDR3: CASSSSGGANVLTF. The CDR3 bases are TGTGCCAGCAGTTCCTCGGGTGGGGCCAACGTCCTGACTTTC.

This clonotype has a handful of counts. V is TRBV28 and J is TRBJ1-4; possibly TRBD1 for D (5 bases). V gave up 4 bases and J gave up 0 bases, with 9 bases separating them. The germline V gene has CDR1 MDHEN and CDR2 SYDVKM. The CDR3 totals 15 residues. In DNA, the CDR3 is TGTGCCAGCAGTTGGGGACGGACAACTAATGAAAAACTGTTTTTT. Protein sequence: CASSWGRTTNEKLFF.

This clonotype was counted ten times or more. CDR3 bases: TGTGCCAGCAGCCCCGGGCCTTTAGCGGACACCATATATTTT. This encodes CASSPGPLADTIYF. This chain uses TRBV7-2 with TRBJ1-3; D not certain. This CDR3 spans 14 amino acids. Trimming took 5 bases from V and 8 from J, leaving 16 bases between them. The germline V gene encodes CDR1 SGHTA and CDR2 FQGNSA.

This clonotype has just a few counts. V is TRBV20-1 and J is TRBJ2-7; TRBD1 agrees at 7 bases. V was clipped by 1 base and J by 0 bases; unmatched bases: 6. Per germline, CDR1 DFQATT and CDR2 SNEGSKA (reference sequence). CDR3 length equals 15 residues. The DNA for the CDR3 is TGCAGTGCTAGAGTCATAGGGGGCTTCTCCTACGAGCAGTACTTC. This translates into CSARVIGGFSYEQYF.

The V call is TRBV5-1, the J call TRBJ2-1; TRBD2 aligns across 10 bases. Germline CDR1 reads SGHRS; CDR2 reads YFSETQ. Losses at the gene ends were 0 bases for V and 8 bases for J; bases not matched to a gene: 17. This CDR3 contains 19 residues. CDR3 loop: CASSLALAGGLHHGYEQFF. CDR3 coding DNA: TGCGCCAGCAGCTTGGCCTTAGCGGGGGGATTACATCATGGCTATGAGCAGTTCTTC. Full variable domain (remainder filled in from reference TRBV5-1 and TRBJ2-1): KAGVTQTPRYLIKTRGQQVTLSCSPISGHRSVSWYQQTPGQGLQFLFEYFSETQRNKGNFPGRFSGRQFSNSRSEMNVSTLELGDSALYLCASSLALAGGLHHGYEQFFGPGTRLTVL.

This clonotype was seen repeatedly, ten times or more. This chain connects TRBV4-3 to TRBJ2-5; D might be TRBD1 (6 bases). Trimming shortened V by 3 bases and J by 4 bases, and 12 bases separated the two germline ends. This CDR3 spans 14 amino acids. CDR1 LGHNA and CDR2 YSLEER come from the germline V gene. The CDR3 spells CASSQERGLETQYF. CDR3 sequence (DNA): TGCGCCAGCAGCCAGGAGAGGGGGTTAGAGACCCAGTACTTC.

This clonotype was detected a few times. V and J are TRBV24-1 and TRBJ1-5; TRBD1 matches 8 bases. The V gene's germline CDR1 is KGHDR and CDR2 SFDVKD. This CDR3 is built from 13 residues. Germline trimming cut 9 bases from V and 6 bases from J; bases unmatched to any gene: 6. CDR3 sequence (DNA): TGTGCCACCGGGACAGGCTCCGGTCAGCCCCAGCATTTT. Translation: CATGTGSGQPQHF.

CDR3 protein: CASSRLSGGVYEQYF. Written as DNA, the CDR3 is TGCGCCAGCAGCCGACTAAGTGGCGGGGTCTACGAGCAGTACTTC. The V gene is TRBV4-3, the J gene TRBJ2-7, with D perhaps TRBD2 (6 bases). Germline CDR1 LGHNA, CDR2 YSLEER. The CDR3 is made up of 15 amino acids. The V and J ends lost 4 bases and 3 bases respectively, with 16 bases between them.

The rearrangement links TRBV7-9 to TRBJ2-7; 8 nucleotides line up with TRBD2. The CDR3 loop spans 14 amino acids. Trimming at V came to 5 bases and at J to 2 bases, leaving 5 bases not matched to a gene. Germline V gene lookup returns CDR1 SEHNR and CDR2 FQNEAQ (reference sequence). CDR3 residues: CASSPAGGTYEQYF. The CDR3 DNA is TGTGCCAGCAGCCCGGCGGGGGGCACCTACGAGCAGTACTTC.

This rearrangement joins TRBV6-2 or TRBV6-3 to TRBJ2-6, with D hard to call. The germline CDR1 and CDR2 sequences are MNHEY and SVGEGT. This CDR3 contains 15 residues. V lost 4 bases to trimming and J lost 2 bases, with 9 bases between them. The CDR3 reads CASSSWGPGANVLTF. The CDR3 nucleotides read TGTGCCAGCAGTTCTTGGGGTCCTGGGGCCAACGTCCTGACTTTC.

V and J are TRBV6-5 and TRBJ1-2; D is possibly TRBD1 (5 bases). This CDR3 region has 13 residues. V lost 3 bases to trimming and J lost 8 bases, with 13 bases between them. Germline lookup yields CDR1 MNHEY and CDR2 SVGAGI. CDR3 residues: CASSYQGVNGYTF. The CDR3 bases are TGTGCCAGCAGTTATCAAGGGGTTAACGGCTACACCTTC.

This clonotype has more than one count but fewer than ten. The CDR3 nucleotides are TGTGCCAGCAGCTTAAGAGTTGGCTATGGCTACACCTTC. It yields the protein CASSLRVGYGYTF. The rearrangement joins TRBV7-3 to TRBJ1-2; D remains ambiguous. Germline lookup yields CDR1 SGHTA and CDR2 FQGTGA. V was pared by 1 base and J by 4 bases, with 7 bases between. CDR3 size: 13 residues.

The V and J genes are TRBV9 and TRBJ1-2, with 9 bases that match TRBD1. With 4 bases clipped from V and 4 bases from J, the junction kept 11 bases outside the gene matches. CDR1 is SGDLS and CDR2 is YYNGEE in the germline V gene. The CDR3 runs 16 residues. DNA for the CDR3: TGTGCCAGCAGCACTTCACAGGGGGCAGTCGGCTATGGCTACACCTTC. Translating it yields CASSTSQGAVGYGYTF.

The sample holds a few counts of this clonotype. The genes are TRBV20-1 and TRBJ1-1; D remains unclear. Germline values: CDR1 DFQATT, CDR2 SNEGSKA (reference sequence). V lost 4 bases, J lost 0 bases, and 9 bases lay in between. This CDR3 comprises 13 residues. The CDR3 bases are TGCAGTGCTAACTCGCGCATGAACACTGAAGCTTTCTTT. It translates to CSANSRMNTEAFF.

The chain has TRBV27 and TRBJ2-3, with 9 bases identical to TRBD2. The CDR3 runs to 16 residues. The V and J ends lost 3 bases and 1 base, in that order; junction bases with no gene match: 5. CDR1 and CDR2 (germline): MNHEY, SMNVEV (reference sequence). The CDR3: CASSFDSSGGTDTQYF. Here the CDR3 DNA reads TGTGCCAGCAGTTTTGACTCTAGCGGGGGCACAGATACGCAGTATTTT.

The chain carries TRBV11-2 and TRBJ1-6; D possibly corresponds to TRBD1 (6 bases). The CDR3 totals 14 residues. Germline CDR1 SGHAT, CDR2 FQNNGV. V lost 4 bases and J lost 4, with 8 bases in between. CDR3 sequence reads: CASSSTGYNSPLHF. The CDR3, as DNA: TGTGCCAGCAGCTCGACAGGTTATAATTCACCCCTCCACTTT.

J is TRBJ2-3 and V is TRBV7-9, with D uncertain. The germline V and J ends were trimmed by 0 bases and 1 base, with 8 bases remaining between them. CDR1 SEHNR and CDR2 FQNEAQ come from the germline V gene (reference sequence). There are 15 residues in the CDR3. In nucleotides, the CDR3 is TGTGCCAGCAGCTTAGCGAACGGTGGCACAGATACGCAGTATTTT. Translated, it gives CASSLANGGTDTQYF.

Written as DNA, the CDR3 is TGTGCCAGCAGTTCCCGACAGGGAGGGGTGGACGGGGAGCTGTTTTTT. It specifies CASSSRQGGVDGELFF. The chain is built from TRBV6-5 and TRBJ2-2; D tentatively fits TRBD1 or TRBD2 (7 bases each). The CDR3 is 16 residues long. The V end was cut by 4 bases, the J end by 7 bases, with 19 bases between. The germline V gene has CDR1 MNHEY and CDR2 SVGAGI.

This clonotype has only a few counts. V and J are TRBV3-1 and TRBJ1-2; TRBD1 aligns across 7 bases. The CDR3 has 14 residues. Trimming cost V 3 bases and J 2 bases; bases outside gene matches: 3. Germline CDR1 LGHDT, CDR2 YNNKEL (reference sequence). CDR3 DNA sequence: TGTGCCAGCAGCCACAGGGGGATGAACTATGGCTACACCTTC. It is translated as CASSHRGMNYGYTF. Filled out from reference TRBV3-1 and TRBJ1-2, the complete variable domain reads DTAVSQTPKYLVTQMGNDKSIKCEQNLGHDTMYWYKQDSKKFLKIMFSYNNKELIINETVPNRFSPKSPDKAHLNLHINSLELGDSAVYFCASSHRGMNYGYTFGSGTRLTVV.

The V call is TRBV7-9, the J call TRBJ2-2, with a possible D match to TRBD2 (5 bases). CDR1 and CDR2 (germline): SEHNR, FQNEAQ (reference sequence). The CDR3 spans 15 residues. Deletions cut 5 bases from V and 5 bases from J, with 15 bases between. The CDR3 nucleotides read TGTGCCAGCAGCCAGGCGAGGGTGTGGACCGGGGAGCTGTTTTTT. This codes for CASSQARVWTGELFF.

This chain connects TRBV28 to TRBJ1-5; D gene unclear. V was shortened by 3 bases and J by 4 bases, with 10 bases between the two germline ends. The CDR3 is 14 amino acids. Germline assignment: CDR1 MDHEN and CDR2 SYDVKM. The CDR3: CASSLIAGNQPQHF. CDR3 in DNA: TGTGCCAGCAGTTTGATCGCAGGTAATCAGCCCCAGCATTTT. Complete variable domain (other parts from reference TRBV28 and TRBJ1-5): DVKVTQSSRYLVKRTGEKVFLECVQDMDHENMFWYRQDPGLGLRLIYFSYDVKMKEKGDIPEGYSVSREKKERFSLILESASTNQTSMYLCASSLIAGNQPQHFGDGTRLSIL.

The V call is TRBV6-5, the J call TRBJ2-5; 8 positions match TRBD2. The trim removed 0 bases at V and 5 bases at J, leaving 8 bases unmatched. The CDR3 sequence is 16 residues long. Per the germline V gene, CDR1 is MNHEY and CDR2 is SVGAGI. The CDR3 here is CASSYSPGTSKETQYF. The CDR3 DNA follows: TGTGCCAGCAGTTACTCCCCCGGGACTAGTAAGGAGACCCAGTACTTC.